These 27 T cell receptor beta chains share one sample of origin, sequenced in a study of blood T cell repertoires in COVID-19. This table comes from immunoSEQ multiplex PCR, and its TCRdb copy is limited to in-frame clones, with some not included. The table records under 150,000 clones, about four fifths of them present only once. The specimen was peripheral blood. These receptors came from a man of 80 years or more with acute or convalescent COVID-19.

The chain carries TRBV7-6 and TRBJ2-3; D not certain. Germline CDR1 reads SGHVS; CDR2 reads FNYEAQ. V lost 3 bases and J 2 bases, leaving 9 bases between the germline ends. CDR3 length equals 14 residues. The chain's CDR3 is CASSFSSPTDTQYF. CDR3 DNA: TGTGCCAGCAGCTTCTCCTCCCCCACAGATACGCAGTATTTT. Looking up the rest from reference TRBV7-6 and TRBJ2-3 gives the full variable domain: GAGVSQSPRYKVTKRGQDVALRCDPISGHVSLYWYRQALGQGPEFLTYFNYEAQQDKSGLPNDRFSAERPEGSISTLTIQRTEQRDSAMYRCASSFSSPTDTQYFGPGTRLTVL.

This clone was seen more than once but under ten times. CDR3 DNA: TGTGCCAGCAGCACCGACAGGGGGCGCCCCTATGGCTACACCTTC. Protein: CASSTDRGRPYGYTF. V usage is TRBV5-4 and J usage is TRBJ1-2, with 10 bases matching TRBD1. Unmatched junction bases numbered 7, after V lost 4 bases and J lost 4 bases. The CDR3 consists of 15 residues. CDR1 is SGHNT and CDR2 is YYREEE in the germline V gene (reference sequence).

The J gene is TRBJ1-2, the V gene TRBV28; TRBD1 aligns across 9 bases. CDR3 length: 15 amino acids. Germline lookup yields CDR1 MDHEN and CDR2 SYDVKM. With 5 bases clipped from V and 8 bases from J, the junction kept 12 bases outside the gene matches. DNA for the CDR3: TGTGCCAGCAGTGCAAGGGACAGGGCAGGTCAGGGCTACACCTTC. Its protein is CASSARDRAGQGYTF.

The V and J genes are TRBV6-5 and TRBJ1-1, with a possible D match to TRBD1 (6 bases). V dropped 7 bases and J dropped 10 bases, with 13 bases sitting between them. Germline CDR1 and CDR2: MNHEY and SVGAGI. The CDR3 totals 11 residues. CDR3 nucleotide sequence: TGTGCCAGCAACAACGGCAGGGGAGCTTTCTTT. Translation gives CASNNGRGAFF.

V is TRBV28 and J is TRBJ1-4, with a weak D call TRBD1 (6 bases). With 3 bases removed from V and 8 bases from J, the gap between germline ends came to 13 bases. CDR1 MDHEN and CDR2 SYDVKM come from the germline V gene. The CDR3 runs 14 residues. CDR3: CASSFWGGHEKLFF. CDR3 DNA: TGTGCCAGCAGTTTTTGGGGGGGACACGAAAAACTGTTTTTT.

The chain couples TRBV13 to TRBJ2-2, with 7 positions matching TRBD1. The germline V gene has CDR1 PRHDT and CDR2 FYEKMQ (reference sequence). The CDR3 is made up of 14 amino acids. Unmatched junction bases numbered 6, after V lost 4 bases and J lost 7 bases. CDR3 nucleotide sequence: TGTGCCAGCAGCTCCAGACAGGGTAGCGGGGAGCTGTTTTTT. Amino acid sequence: CASSSRQGSGELFF. The complete variable domain, with remaining parts taken from reference TRBV13 and TRBJ2-2, reads AAGVIQSPRHLIKEKRETATLKCYPIPRHDTVYWYQQGPGQDPQFLISFYEKMQSDKGSIPDRFSAQQFSDYHSELNMSSLELGDSALYFCASSSRQGSGELFFGEGSRLTVL.

This clone was seen a few times. The rearrangement links TRBV5-8 to TRBJ2-7; D not certain. Germline CDR1 reads SGHTS; CDR2 reads YDEGEE. Trimming removed 0 bases at V and 2 bases at J, with 12 bases between. The CDR3 is made up of 15 amino acids. The CDR3: CASSLVGTAAYEQYF. The DNA for the CDR3 is TGTGCCAGCAGCTTGGTGGGCACAGCCGCCTACGAGCAGTACTTC.

The gene calls are TRBV18 and TRBJ1-3; the D gene is possibly TRBD1 (5 bases). The V end was cut by 2 bases, the J end by 8 bases, with 19 bases between. This CDR3 comprises 16 residues. Germline values: CDR1 KGHSH, CDR2 LQKENI. In nucleotides, the CDR3 is TGTGCCAGCTCACCAGGGGCTGGTGGCAATGGGGACACCATATATTTT. As protein: CASSPGAGGNGDTIYF.

V is TRBV6-5 and J is TRBJ1-4; a possible D gene is TRBD1 (5 bases). Per germline, CDR1 MNHEY and CDR2 SVGAGI. The CDR3 loop spans 16 amino acids. Trimming removed 2 bases from V and 4 bases from J, with 14 bases in between. The CDR3 here is CASSYVQGMGNEKLFF. In DNA, the CDR3 is TGTGCCAGCAGTTACGTGCAGGGTATGGGTAATGAAAAACTGTTTTTT.

CDR3 nucleotides: TGTGCCAGCTCACGGCAGGGGGCTAATCAGCCCCAGCATTTT. It yields the protein CASSRQGANQPQHF. V gene TRBV18 combines with J gene TRBJ1-5, with 8 bases lining up with TRBD1. The germline CDR1 and CDR2 sequences are KGHSH and LQKENI. With V trimmed by 4 bases and J by 4 bases, 3 bases remained unmatched. The CDR3 totals 14 residues.

The V and J genes are TRBV14 and TRBJ1-2, with 10 bases matching TRBD1. J lost 5 bases, V lost 3 bases, and 9 bases had no gene match. Per the germline V gene, CDR1 is SGHDN and CDR2 is FVKESK. CDR3 length: 16 residues. The CDR3, as DNA: TGTGCCAGCAGCCACCGGGACAGGGGCTTTTGGTATGGCTACACCTTC. It specifies CASSHRDRGFWYGYTF.

This chain joins TRBV18 and TRBJ1-3; 8 nucleotides align to TRBD1. Germline loops: CDR1 KGHSH, CDR2 LQKENI. J lost 2 bases, V lost 3 bases, and 0 bases had no gene match. The CDR3 has 14 residues. In nucleotides, the CDR3 is TGTGCCAGCTCACCGGGACAGGCTGGAAACACCATATATTTT. Encoded protein: CASSPGQAGNTIYF.

The chain employs TRBV11-1 and TRBJ2-5; no clear D. Trimming cost V 1 base and J 0 bases, with 6 bases left between them. This CDR3 comprises 14 residues. Germline CDR1 reads SGHAT; CDR2 reads FQDESV (reference sequence). CDR3 sequence reads: CASSLGPYQETQYF. DNA for the CDR3: TGTGCCAGCAGCTTAGGGCCCTACCAAGAGACCCAGTACTTC.

This clone was recorded only once. V usage is TRBV28 and J usage is TRBJ2-7, with 7 bases lining up with TRBD1. The length of the CDR3 is 15 residues. CDR1 is MDHEN and CDR2 is SYDVKM in the germline V gene. V shed 3 bases and J 3 bases; nucleotides not matched to a gene: 8. The CDR3 DNA is TGTGCCAGCAGTTTCATCGGACAGGCGCGCTACGAGCAGTACTTC. Its protein product is CASSFIGQARYEQYF.

The chain is built from TRBV27 and TRBJ2-5; 12 bases are a match to TRBD2. The germline V gene encodes CDR1 MNHEY and CDR2 SMNVEV (reference sequence). This CDR3 is built from 15 residues. The V gene end was trimmed by 8 bases and the J gene end by 4 bases; junction bases not matched to a gene: 8. CDR3 in amino acids: CASGRLAGAAETQYF. In DNA form, the CDR3 reads TGTGCCAGCGGCAGACTAGCGGGGGCCGCAGAGACCCAGTACTTC.

This clone has more than one count but fewer than ten. This rearrangement joins TRBV18 to TRBJ2-4, with D maybe TRBD1 (6 bases). V lost 6 bases and J lost 1, with 16 bases in between. This CDR3 is 16 amino acids long. The germline gives CDR1 KGHSH, CDR2 LQKENI. CDR3 protein: CASSSAGAWAKNIQYF. The CDR3 nucleotides are TGTGCCAGCTCCTCCGCAGGGGCGTGGGCCAAAAACATTCAGTACTTC.

This clone appeared once. The J gene is TRBJ2-3, the V gene TRBV7-9; TRBD2 matches at 7 bases. J was trimmed by 2 bases and V by 6 bases; bases with no gene match: 8. This CDR3 is built from 15 residues. The germline V gene encodes CDR1 SEHNR and CDR2 FQNEAQ (reference sequence). In nucleotides, the CDR3 is TGTGCCAGCAGGGTCGGGGGGATCCCCACAGATACGCAGTATTTT. Its translation: CASRVGGIPTDTQYF.

The V call is TRBV18, the J call TRBJ2-5; no clear D gene. The ends were cut back, 1 base at V and 1 base at J, with 7 bases in the middle. This CDR3 region has 14 residues. Per the germline V gene, CDR1 is KGHSH and CDR2 is LQKENI. The CDR3 is CASSPRSSQETQYF. CDR3 sequence (DNA): TGTGCCAGCTCACCACGGAGTAGCCAAGAGACCCAGTACTTC.

Remarks on this clone: Different DNA sequences within this sample yield the same CDR3. The rearrangement links TRBV28 to TRBJ1-6; 9 nucleotides match TRBD1. With 6 bases clipped from V and 9 bases from J, the junction kept 3 bases outside the gene matches. Germline values: CDR1 MDHEN, CDR2 SYDVKM. This CDR3 is built from 13 residues. CDR3 DNA: TGTGCCAGCAGGGGACAGGGCGGTTCACCCCTCCACTTT. Translated: CASRGQGGSPLHF.

This clone showed up just a few times. V and J are TRBV5-1 and TRBJ2-7; a weak D match, TRBD2 (5 bases). This CDR3 has 15 residues. Trimming took 4 bases from V and 3 from J, leaving 17 bases between them. The germline gives CDR1 SGHRS, CDR2 YFSETQ. This CDR3 is CASSLTPGLLYEQYF. CDR3 DNA sequence: TGCGCCAGCAGCCTGACCCCGGGGTTACTCTACGAGCAGTACTTC.

The chain carries TRBV5-1 and TRBJ2-2, with D hard to call. From germline, CDR1 is SGHRS and CDR2 YFSETQ. The CDR3 has 13 amino acids. Trimming removed 0 bases at V and 6 bases at J, with 6 bases between. The DNA of the CDR3 is TGCGCCAGCAGCTTGGATATTTCCGGGGAGCTGTTTTTT. Encoded protein: CASSLDISGELFF.

As regards this clone: This sample also contains other DNA sequences that code for the same CDR3. The chain joins TRBV28 to TRBJ1-1; D is possibly TRBD1 (5 bases). Germline V CDR1 and CDR2: MDHEN, SYDVKM. V lost 6 bases, J lost 2 bases, and 7 bases lay in between. CDR3 length: 12 residues. As DNA, the CDR3 is TGTGCCAGCAGGACAGCTAACACTGAAGCTTTCTTT. Translation gives CASRTANTEAFF.

This rearrangement joins TRBV5-1 to TRBJ1-1; 9 nucleotides align to TRBD1. Germline CDR1 reads SGHRS; CDR2 reads YFSETQ. The junction had 9 bases not matched to a gene; V was cut back by 1 base and J by 2 bases. The CDR3 contains 17 residues. CDR3 protein: CASSLTGGASQNTEAFF. The CDR3 DNA follows: TGCGCCAGCAGCTTGACAGGGGGCGCCTCCCAAAACACTGAAGCTTTCTTT.

The chain combines TRBV7-3 with TRBJ2-1, with 7 positions matching TRBD1. This CDR3 contains 19 residues. V gave up 1 base and J gave up 3 bases; unmatched junction bases: 15. Per germline, CDR1 SGHTA and CDR2 FQGTGA. CDR3 sequence reads: CASSLIGTEGPRFYNEQFF. DNA for the CDR3: TGTGCCAGCAGCTTAATTGGGACAGAAGGCCCCAGGTTCTACAATGAGCAGTTCTTC.

This clone was observed a few times. The rearrangement uses TRBV5-1 and TRBJ2-3; D is unclear. In germline, CDR1 is SGHRS, CDR2 YFSETQ. With 5 bases removed from V and 6 bases from J, the gap between germline ends came to 7 bases. The CDR3 is 11 residues long. CDR3 sequence: CASRLRDTQYF. The CDR3 DNA follows: TGCGCCAGCAGATTACGGGATACGCAGTATTTT.

The chain combines TRBV2 with TRBJ2-5, with 7 nucleotides matching TRBD1. From germline, CDR1 is SNHLY and CDR2 FYNNEI. The CDR3 loop spans 13 amino acids. The J segment lost 4 bases and the V segment lost 5 bases, leaving 4 bases of the junction unmatched. Here the CDR3 reads CASSRQGGETQYF. CDR3 nucleotides: TGTGCCAGCAGTAGACAGGGTGGAGAGACCCAGTACTTC.

This chain's CDR3 is CASSLGGATTDTQYF. DNA for the CDR3: TGTGCCAGCAGCCTCGGTGGGGCGACCACAGATACGCAGTATTTT. The V gene is TRBV6-2 or TRBV6-3, the J gene TRBJ2-3; TRBD1 is a possible D gene (5 bases). From germline, CDR1 is MNHEY and CDR2 SVGEGT. Trimming cost V 6 bases and J 2 bases, with 15 bases left between them. There are 15 residues in the CDR3.